The sequence of this T cell receptor beta chain was determined in a study of control samples from healthy donors and cancer patients. Sequenced by immunoSEQ multiplex PCR; TCRdb stores in-frame clones only, minus some. The data show approximately 71,000 clones, 89% seen once. Germline lookup yields CDR1 SNHLY and CDR2 FYNNEI. The CDR3 is 10 residues long. Trimming left V 9 bases short and J 9 bases short, with 6 bases between. This chain uses TRBV2 with TRBJ1-6; the D is unclear. The sequenced sample was PBMCs. The TCR comes from a man aged 55 to 69 with lung cancer. The CDR3 protein is CARGGSPLHF. The CDR3 DNA reads TGTGCCAGGGGAGGTTCACCCCTCCACTTT. Drawing the rest from reference TRBV2 and TRBJ1-6, the complete variable domain is EPEVTQTPSHQVTQMGQEVILRCVPISNHLYFYWYRQILGQKVEFLVSFYNNEISEKSEIFDDQFSVERPDGSNFTLKIRSTKLEDSAMYFCARGGSPLHFGNGTRLTVT.